The rows below give T cell receptor beta chains drawn from one sample of a study of OX40 agonist ivuxolimab in advanced cancers. The table came from immunoSEQ multiplex PCR; TCRdb's copy has only in-frame clones and leaves some out. The sample contains 90,000 to 100,000 clones, 89% of which appear only once. This specimen consisted of CD4+ or CD8+ T cells sorted from blood, obtained in a trial of the OX40 agonist ivuxolimab. Receptors were obtained from an adult with an advanced solid tumor such as melanoma, head and neck, liver or kidney cancer. The CDR3 runs from the conserved cysteine through the conserved F or W. A D gene is named only where the DNA matches it firmly. Clone size is given for some rows only: seen once, a few or many times, or a class if the clone is expanded.

j_call | clone_size | d_call | v_call | cdr3_nt | cdr3_aa
TRBJ1-2 | . | TRBD1 | TRBV7-2 | TGTGCCAGCAGCCTGGACAGGGGGCATCGTGGCTACACCTTC | CASSLDRGHRGYTF
TRBJ1-2 | . | . | TRBV19 | TGTGCCTGTCTCAAGGACGGTAGGGCTAACTATGGCTACACCTTC | CACLKDGRANYGYTF
TRBJ2-5 | . | . | TRBV11-2 | TGTGCCAGCAGCTTAGGGGGCCTGGGGGAGACCCAGTACTTC | CASSLGGLGETQYF
TRBJ1-4 | . | . | TRBV30 | TGTGCCTGGAGCGACTCCGGATCAAAACTGTTTTTT | CAWSDSGSKLFF
TRBJ1-1 | few | . | TRBV7-3 | TGTGCCAGCAGCTTCGGGGGAAACACTGAAGCTTTCTTT | CASSFGGNTEAFF
TRBJ1-3 | . | . | TRBV7-2 | TGTGCCAGCAGCCGCCTCTCTGGAAACACCATATATTTT | CASSRLSGNTIYF
TRBJ1-1 | . | TRBD1 | TRBV10-3 | TGTGCCATCAGCGAACAGGGGCGCACTGAAGCTTTCTTT | CAISEQGRTEAFF
TRBJ2-2 | . | . | TRBV23-1 | TGCGCCAGCGCTGCCTTCCAGGGGCAGGACGGGGAGCTGTTTTTT | CASAAFQGQDGELFF
TRBJ2-7 | . | TRBD2 | TRBV5-4 | TGTGCCAGCAGTTTACTAGCGGGAGGCTACTCCTACGAGCAGTACTTC | CASSLLAGGYSYEQYF
TRBJ1-2 | . | . | TRBV4-3 | TGCGCCAGCAGCCAAGACATTGCCGGATTTTTGAACTATGGCTACACCTTC | CASSQDIAGFLNYGYTF
TRBJ1-1 | . | . | TRBV5-1 | TGCGCCAGCAGCTTGGGGGAACAGTCTGAAGCTTTCTTT | CASSLGEQSEAFF
TRBJ2-1 | . | . | TRBV4-2 | TGTGCCAGCAGCCAAGACACCTCCTACAATGAGCAGTTCTTC | CASSQDTSYNEQFF
TRBJ1-1 | . | . | TRBV5-1 | TGCGCCAGCAGCTTGTTGGCAGAGAACACTGAAGCTTTCTTT | CASSLLAENTEAFF
TRBJ1-1 | . | . | TRBV18 | TGTGCCAGCTCACCACCAGCAGTGAACACTGAAGCTTTCTTT | CASSPPAVNTEAFF
TRBJ2-7 | . | TRBD2 | TRBV6-5 | TGTGCCAGCATCTCCGGGACTAGCGGGATTTACGAGCAGTACTTC | CASISGTSGIYEQYF
TRBJ2-5 | . | . | TRBV5-1 | TGCGCCAGCAGCATAGCTACAGGGATCGTCGAGACCCAGTACTTC | CASSIATGIVETQYF
TRBJ2-3 | . | TRBD2 | TRBV9 | TGTGCCAGCAGCGCTAGCGGGGGGGCCAGGGCAGATACGCAGTATTTT | CASSASGGARADTQYF
TRBJ2-3 | . | . | TRBV6-5 | TGTGCCAGCAGTTTTTCAGGGGGGCTCACAGATACGCAGTATTTT | CASSFSGGLTDTQYF
TRBJ1-1 | . | . | TRBV7-2 | TGTGCCAGCAGCTTCGACTTGAACACTGAAGCTTTCTTT | CASSFDLNTEAFF
TRBJ1-3 | . | . | TRBV30 | TGTGCCTGGAGTTTAAGGCCTGGAAACACCATATATTTT | CAWSLRPGNTIYF
TRBJ1-1 | few | . | TRBV5-1 | TGCGCCAGCAGCTATGGGTCGCCACTGGGCACCTTACTAACTGAAGCTTTCTTT | CASSYGSPLGTLLTEAFF
TRBJ1-1 | . | TRBD1 | TRBV30 | TGTGCCTGGAGTGTAGAGGGACAGAGGGCTTTCTTT | CAWSVEGQRAFF
TRBJ2-1 | . | TRBD1 | TRBV4-1 | TGCGCCAGCAGCCAAGTCTTTAGGCAGGGGGCCGGGAATGAGCAGTTCTTC | CASSQVFRQGAGNEQFF
TRBJ2-3 | . | TRBD2 | TRBV28 | TGTGCCAGCAGTCGACTAGCGGGGTGGACAGATACGCAGTATTTT | CASSRLAGWTDTQYF
TRBJ1-2 | . | . | TRBV30 | TGTGCCTGGAGTGAAATCTATGGCTACACCTTC | CAWSEIYGYTF
TRBJ1-5 | . | . | TRBV10-3 | TGTGCCATCGGGGAATATAGCAATCAGCCCCAGCATTTT | CAIGEYSNQPQHF
TRBJ2-2 | . | TRBD1 | TRBV7-2 | TGTGCCAGCAGCAAAAGGACAGGGGGTACCGGGGAGCTGTTTTTT | CASSKRTGGTGELFF
TRBJ2-5 | . | . | TRBV27 | TGTGCCAGCAGTATACGGAGGGAAGAGACCCAGTACTTC | CASSIRREETQYF
TRBJ1-2 | . | . | TRBV2 | TGTGCCAGCAGTGTCTCGACAGTTTATGGCTACACCTTC | CASSVSTVYGYTF
TRBJ2-7 | . | TRBD2 | TRBV29-1 | TGCAGCGTTAAGGATAATAGCGGGAGGTCTTACGAGCAGTACTTC | CSVKDNSGRSYEQYF
TRBJ1-1 | . | . | TRBV5-1 | TGCGCCAGCAGCACCTTCCCGGCCTATGAAGCTTTCTTT | CASSTFPAYEAFF
TRBJ2-1 | . | TRBD2 | TRBV7-3 | TGTGCCAGCAGCTTAGTAGCGGGGGTCTACAATGAGCAGTTCTTC | CASSLVAGVYNEQFF
TRBJ2-2 | . | . | TRBV5-1 | TGCGCCAGCAGCTTGGGTGGGACGGCCCACACCGGGGAGCTGTTTTTT | CASSLGGTAHTGELFF
TRBJ2-7 | . | . | TRBV9 | TGTGCCAGCAGCCCAGGCGTTACCTACGAGCAGTACTTC | CASSPGVTYEQYF
TRBJ1-2 | once | TRBD1 | TRBV30 | TGTGCCTTGGAGGGGACAGGGACCCCTTTAGGTGGCTACACCTTC | CALEGTGTPLGGYTF
TRBJ1-5 | . | . | TRBV19 | TGTGCCAGTAGTGGTCAGGGCAATAGCAATCAGCCCCAGCATTTT | CASSGQGNSNQPQHF
TRBJ2-7 | . | TRBD2 | TRBV19 | TGTGCCAGTAGTATAGCCACTGGAGCGGGATACGAGCAGTACTTC | CASSIATGAGYEQYF
TRBJ1-2 | . | TRBD1 | TRBV18 | TGTGCCAGCTCACCTCGGACAGGGATTAACTATGGCTACACCTTC | CASSPRTGINYGYTF
TRBJ1-2 | once | TRBD1 | TRBV27 | TGTGCCAGCAGTTTGCGTTACCTCTCCGGGACAGGGAATTGGGGCTACACCTTC | CASSLRYLSGTGNWGYTF
TRBJ2-3 | . | TRBD1 | TRBV19 | TGTGCCAGTAACAAAAAGGCGACAGGGGAACCAGATACGCAGTATTTT | CASNKKATGEPDTQYF
TRBJ2-7 | . | TRBD2 | TRBV18 | TGTGCCAGCTCATCTACACTAGCGGGAGGGACCGAGCAGTACTTC | CASSSTLAGGTEQYF
TRBJ2-7 | . | . | TRBV5-1 | TGCGCCAGCAGCTTCCACTCCAGGGGGGACGAGCAGTACTTC | CASSFHSRGDEQYF
TRBJ2-5 | . | TRBD2 | TRBV2 | TGTGCCAGCAGTTTTACGGGACTAGTGGAGACCCAGTACTTC | CASSFTGLVETQYF
TRBJ2-5 | . | . | TRBV19 | TGTGCCAGTAGTCGATTAGCTGGGACCCAGTACTTC | CASSRLAGTQYF
TRBJ2-7 | . | . | TRBV7-9 | TGTGCCAGCAGCATGCGGGACAGACCCTACGAGCAGTACTTC | CASSMRDRPYEQYF
TRBJ1-5 | once | . | TRBV5-1 | TGCGCCAGCAGCCCCGACAGAAGCAATCAGCCCCAGCATTTT | CASSPDRSNQPQHF
TRBJ2-1 | . | TRBD1 | TRBV4-3 | TGCGCCAGCAGCGGACAGGGTATGGGCGATGAGCAGTTCTTC | CASSGQGMGDEQFF
TRBJ2-7 | . | TRBD1 | TRBV7-2 | TGTGCCAGCAGCCCCCGGACAGGGGACCGCGAGCAGTACTTC | CASSPRTGDREQYF
TRBJ2-5 | . | . | TRBV11-2 | TGTGCCAGCAGCTCAGGGGAACAAGAGACCCAGTACTTC | CASSSGEQETQYF
TRBJ1-5 | . | . | TRBV7-8 | TGTGCCAGCAGCCGGGACCGAGATCAGCCCCAGCATTTT | CASSRDRDQPQHF